Following are 29 T cell receptor beta chains from one sample sequenced in a study of PD-L1 blockade in urothelial cancer. Time point defined: pretreatment peripheral blood. Clones were read by immunoSEQ multiplex PCR, and TCRdb kept only the in-frame ones, dropping some. The sample records tens of thousands of clones, roughly four fifths being singletons. Sequenced here: PBMCs, sampled around atezolizumab (anti-PD-L1) treatment. The receptor set was obtained from a man aged 60-69 years with urothelial cancer.

J is TRBJ2-7 and V is TRBV11-3, with 11 bases lining up with TRBD1. CDR1 SGHNT and CDR2 YENEEA come from the germline V gene. The CDR3 totals 15 residues. Losses at the gene ends were 4 bases for V and 3 bases for J; bases not matched to a gene: 5. Here the CDR3 DNA reads TGTGCCAGCAGCTCGGGACAGGGGGGAATCTACGAGCAGTACTTC. Residues: CASSSGQGGIYEQYF.

The chain uses TRBV30 and TRBJ2-1, with TRBD1 matching over 7 bases. Germline-derived CDR1 and CDR2 are GTSNPN and SVGIG (reference sequence). The CDR3 is made up of 15 amino acids. V shed 1 base and J 4 bases; nucleotides not matched to a gene: 7. The CDR3 reads CAWSATDRLYNEQFF. CDR3 bases: TGTGCCTGGAGTGCGACGGACAGGCTTTACAATGAGCAGTTCTTC.

The chain links TRBV19 to TRBJ1-2; TRBD1 is a possible D gene (5 bases). Per germline, CDR1 LNHDA and CDR2 SQIVND (reference sequence). Trimming took off 4 bases at V and 8 bases at J, with 14 bases between the two ends. This CDR3 comprises 13 residues. The CDR3 region has the DNA TGTGCCAGTAGTAGGCAGGGATCGGGCGGCTACACCTTC. Its protein product is CASSRQGSGGYTF.

The chain has TRBV6-5 and TRBJ1-2; 7 nucleotides agree with TRBD1. CDR1 and CDR2 (germline): MNHEY, SVGAGI. The CDR3 spans 15 residues. With 4 bases clipped from V and 3 bases from J, the junction kept 8 bases outside the gene matches. This CDR3 is CASSSPPGQHYGYTF. CDR3 sequence (DNA): TGTGCCAGCAGTTCTCCCCCGGGACAGCACTATGGCTACACCTTC.

This chain links TRBV7-2 with TRBJ2-7, with TRBD1 matching 11 bases. The V gene end was trimmed by 5 bases and the J gene end by 4 bases; junction bases not matched to a gene: 10. CDR1 and CDR2 (germline): SGHTA, FQGNSA. The CDR3 extends over 16 amino acids. DNA of the CDR3: TGTGCCAGCAGCCCAGGACAGGGGGCCGTTCTTTACGAGCAGTACTTC. Its protein is CASSPGQGAVLYEQYF. Variable domain in full (rest from reference TRBV7-2 and TRBJ2-7): GAGVSQSPSNKVTEKGKDVELRCDPISGHTALYWYRQSLGQGLEFLIYFQGNSAPDKSGLPSDRFSAERTGGSVSTLTIQRTQQEDSAVYLCASSPGQGAVLYEQYFGPGTRLTVT.

This chain joins TRBV11-2 and TRBJ2-7; no firm D call. This CDR3 is built from 16 residues. Germline V gives CDR1 SGHAT, CDR2 FQNNGV. V was trimmed by 1 base and J by 0 bases, leaving 13 bases between them. The CDR3 DNA sequence: TGTGCCAGCAGCTTAGGAATCAGGTCCCCCTCCTACGAGCAGTACTTC. Translated, it gives CASSLGIRSPSYEQYF.

The V and J genes are TRBV15 and TRBJ1-4; D remains ambiguous. The CDR3 contains 15 residues. V lost 8 bases, J lost 3 bases, and 16 bases lay in between. Germline V CDR1 and CDR2: LNHNV, YYDKDF (reference sequence). CDR3 sequence: CATGLGGIANEKLFF. The CDR3, as DNA: TGTGCCACCGGCTTAGGAGGCATAGCTAATGAAAAACTGTTTTTT.

The chain is built from TRBV19 and TRBJ2-2, with 7 positions matching TRBD1. After removal of 3 bases from V and 3 bases from J, the junction contained 7 bases not matched to a gene. CDR1 and CDR2 (germline): LNHDA, SQIVND (reference sequence). This CDR3 is 16 amino acids long. The CDR3 bases are TGTGCCAGTAGTATTGGGCACAGGGGCTACACCGGGGAGCTGTTTTTT. This sequence encodes CASSIGHRGYTGELFF.

The count of this clone is one. The V gene is TRBV4-1, the J gene TRBJ2-1; possibly TRBD2 for D (6 bases). The V end lost 3 bases, the J end lost 2 bases, and 17 bases lay between the germline ends. The CDR3 length is 17 residues. The germline gives CDR1 MGHRA, CDR2 YSYEKL. CDR3 sequence (DNA): TGCGCCAGCAGCCAGTCCGGAAGGGCGGGGACCTACAATGAGCAGTTCTTC. Its protein is CASSQSGRAGTYNEQFF.

The chain links TRBV2 to TRBJ2-3; TRBD2 matches 10 bases. This CDR3 is 15 amino acids long. Germline V gives CDR1 SNHLY, CDR2 FYNNEI. V lost 6 bases and J lost 4; bases outside the gene matches: 7. For the CDR3, the DNA is TGTGCCAGCAGGGTAGGGAGCGGGGGGGCAGATACGCAGTATTTT. This codes for CASRVGSGGADTQYF.

The J gene is TRBJ2-1, the V gene TRBV4-1; TRBD1 agrees at 9 bases. CDR1 and CDR2 (germline): MGHRA, YSYEKL. The V segment lost 4 bases and the J segment 5 bases; nucleotides outside the gene matches: 3. The CDR3 consists of 14 residues. The CDR3 spells CASSRGQGNNEQFF. In nucleotides, the CDR3 is TGCGCCAGCAGCCGGGGACAGGGAAACAATGAGCAGTTCTTC.

The J gene is TRBJ1-1, the V gene TRBV6-5; perhaps TRBD1 as D (6 bases). The CDR3 extends over 15 amino acids. CDR1 is MNHEY, CDR2 SVGAGI, per germline. Trimming shortened V by 1 base and J by 1 base, and 10 bases separated the two germline ends. Here the CDR3 reads CASSYWGLTNTEAFF. CDR3 nucleotide sequence: TGTGCCAGCAGTTACTGGGGGCTGACGAACACTGAAGCTTTCTTT.

This clone was observed a single time. The chain is built from TRBV25-1 and TRBJ1-1, with 11 bases identical to TRBD1. The V segment lost 3 bases and the J segment 0 bases; nucleotides outside the gene matches: 3. This CDR3 has 16 residues. CDR1 is MGHDK and CDR2 is SYGVNS in the germline V gene. CDR3 sequence reads: CASSEGTGGMNTEAFF. CDR3 nucleotide sequence: TGTGCCAGCAGTGAGGGGACAGGGGGAATGAACACTGAAGCTTTCTTT.

The V gene is TRBV5-8, the J gene TRBJ2-7; 7 bases agree with TRBD1. Germline V gives CDR1 SGHTS, CDR2 YDEGEE. V shed 3 bases and J 0 bases; nucleotides not matched to a gene: 6. The length of the CDR3 is 15 residues. CDR3 residues: CASSSRQGRSYEQYF. CDR3 bases: TGTGCCAGCAGCTCGCGACAGGGTCGCTCCTACGAGCAGTACTTC.

The chain couples TRBV5-4 to TRBJ1-1; TRBD1 agrees at 7 bases. The germline V gene encodes CDR1 SGHNT and CDR2 YYREEE (reference sequence). J lost 6 bases, V lost 2 bases, and 7 bases had no gene match. This CDR3 contains 14 residues. The CDR3 sequence: CASSFPGTDAEAFF. The CDR3 nucleotides are TGTGCCAGCAGCTTCCCCGGGACAGACGCTGAAGCTTTCTTT.

This clone was detected once. V usage is TRBV10-3 and J usage is TRBJ1-6; no clear D gene. The CDR3 spans 15 residues. CDR1 is ENHRY and CDR2 is SYGVKD in the germline V gene. Trimming took off 1 base at V and 5 bases at J, with 9 bases between the two ends. The CDR3 nucleotides are TGTGCCATCAGTGAGTTCAGAACGAATAATTCACCCCTCCACTTT. As protein: CAISEFRTNNSPLHF.

This chain connects TRBV7-9 to TRBJ2-7; D perhaps matches TRBD1 (8 bases). V gave up 1 base and J gave up 0 bases, with 13 bases separating them. CDR3 size: 16 residues. The V gene's germline CDR1 is SEHNR and CDR2 FQNEAQ (reference sequence). CDR3 residues: CASSLDRGGYSYEQYF. The CDR3 DNA is TGTGCCAGCAGCTTAGACAGGGGGGGGTACTCCTACGAGCAGTACTTC.

This chain uses TRBV7-2 with TRBJ2-7; a possible D gene is TRBD1 (6 bases). From germline, CDR1 is SGHTA and CDR2 FQGNSA. The CDR3 consists of 16 residues. Trimming shortened V by 3 bases and J by 0 bases, and 15 bases separated the two germline ends. The CDR3 spells CASSFPGARSSYEQYF. As DNA, the CDR3 is TGTGCCAGCAGCTTCCCAGGGGCCCGAAGCTCCTACGAGCAGTACTTC.

The CDR3 loop reads CASSLGGSEGYEQYF. The DNA of the CDR3 is TGTGCCAGCAGTCTAGGCGGGAGCGAGGGGTACGAGCAGTACTTC. The chain joins TRBV28 to TRBJ2-7, with 7 positions matching TRBD2. J was trimmed by 4 bases and V by 5 bases; bases with no gene match: 11. In germline, CDR1 is MDHEN, CDR2 SYDVKM. This CDR3 spans 15 amino acids.

This chain connects TRBV6-1 to TRBJ1-4; 8 bases agree with TRBD1. CDR1 and CDR2 from the germline V gene are MNHNS and SASEGT. CDR3 length: 14 amino acids. V lost 4 bases to trimming and J lost 8 bases; unmatched junction nucleotides: 6. CDR3 nucleotide sequence: TGTGCCAGCAGTGCGGACAGGGTTAGCGAAAAACTGTTTTTT. Translating gives CASSADRVSEKLFF.

This clone is labeled medium-sized. The rearrangement joins TRBV2 to TRBJ2-1, with a possible D match to TRBD2 (6 bases). Germline loops: CDR1 SNHLY, CDR2 FYNNEI. The CDR3 has 13 residues. The ends were cut back, 10 bases at V and 9 bases at J, with 19 bases in the middle. This CDR3 is CANTPGGWGEQFF. The CDR3 coding sequence is TGTGCCAATACCCCCGGGGGATGGGGTGAGCAGTTCTTC.

The gene calls are TRBV5-1 and TRBJ1-2; D is undetermined. The germline V gene has CDR1 SGHRS and CDR2 YFSETQ. There are 13 residues in the CDR3. V gave up 4 bases and J gave up 4 bases, with 11 bases separating them. The CDR3 DNA reads TGCGCCAGCAGCCCCTTGCTAAGCTATGGCTACACCTTC. It translates to CASSPLLSYGYTF.

V is TRBV29-1 and J is TRBJ2-7; 8 bases are a match to TRBD1. CDR3 length: 12 amino acids. Germline CDR1 SQVTM, CDR2 ANQGSEA. V lost 5 bases and J lost 4; bases outside the gene matches: 4. This CDR3 is CSVTGQGYEQYF. CDR3 nucleotides: TGCAGCGTTACCGGACAGGGTTACGAGCAGTACTTC.

The V call is TRBV18, the J call TRBJ2-2; 10 bases map to TRBD2. This CDR3 has 18 amino acids. Germline CDR1 is KGHSH and CDR2 is LQKENI. The ends lost 1 base at V and 2 bases at J; junction bases unmatched: 7. CDR3 in amino acids: CASSPRALAGENTGELFF. CDR3 nucleotide sequence: TGTGCCAGCTCACCACGGGCCCTAGCGGGGGAAAACACCGGGGAGCTGTTTTTT.

V and J are TRBV2 and TRBJ2-7; 9 positions agree with TRBD2. The CDR3 contains 15 residues. Germline CDR1 SNHLY, CDR2 FYNNEI. Losses at the gene ends were 6 bases for V and 5 bases for J; bases not matched to a gene: 11. The CDR3 DNA sequence: TGTGCCAGCAGGGGGAGCCTAGCGGGGAGGCACGAGCAGTACTTC. Its protein product is CASRGSLAGRHEQYF. The variable domain in full, with the rest retrieved from reference TRBV2 and TRBJ2-7, is EPEVTQTPSHQVTQMGQEVILRCVPISNHLYFYWYRQILGQKVEFLVSFYNNEISEKSEIFDDQFSVERPDGSNFTLKIRSTKLEDSAMYFCASRGSLAGRHEQYFGPGTRLTVT.

The rearrangement links TRBV6-6 to TRBJ1-5, with D uncertain. The CDR3 has 13 amino acids. CDR1 and CDR2 from the germline V gene are MNHNY and SVGAGI (reference sequence). V lost 3 bases, J lost 1 base, and 4 bases lay in between. CDR3 sequence reads: CASSYQSNQPQHF. CDR3 coding DNA: TGTGCCAGCAGTTATCAGAGCAATCAGCCCCAGCATTTT.

This sequence joins TRBV5-1 and TRBJ2-2; D is perhaps TRBD1 (6 bases). Germline CDR1 reads SGHRS; CDR2 reads YFSETQ. The CDR3 length is 16 residues. With 7 bases removed from V and 3 bases from J, the gap between germline ends came to 19 bases. CDR3 nucleotide sequence: TGCGCCAGCGCACCCCCGACAGGTTTCGACACCGGGGAGCTGTTTTTT. This gives the protein CASAPPTGFDTGELFF.

V usage is TRBV28 and J usage is TRBJ2-1, with D hard to call. The CDR3 runs to 11 residues. Trimming shortened V by 1 base and J by 7 bases, and 2 bases separated the two germline ends. CDR1 MDHEN and CDR2 SYDVKM come from the germline V gene. The CDR3 is CASSLSNEQFF. In nucleotides, the CDR3 is TGTGCCAGCAGTTTATCGAATGAGCAGTTCTTC.

This sequence joins TRBV4-2 and TRBJ1-4; the D gene is possibly TRBD1 (6 bases). V shed 7 bases and J shed 7 bases, with 16 bases lying between them. Germline V CDR1 and CDR2: LGHNA, YNFKEQ. The CDR3 consists of 14 residues. The chain's CDR3 is CASTYTGSAEKLFF. CDR3 nucleotide sequence: TGTGCCAGCACCTATACAGGGTCAGCTGAAAAACTGTTTTTT.